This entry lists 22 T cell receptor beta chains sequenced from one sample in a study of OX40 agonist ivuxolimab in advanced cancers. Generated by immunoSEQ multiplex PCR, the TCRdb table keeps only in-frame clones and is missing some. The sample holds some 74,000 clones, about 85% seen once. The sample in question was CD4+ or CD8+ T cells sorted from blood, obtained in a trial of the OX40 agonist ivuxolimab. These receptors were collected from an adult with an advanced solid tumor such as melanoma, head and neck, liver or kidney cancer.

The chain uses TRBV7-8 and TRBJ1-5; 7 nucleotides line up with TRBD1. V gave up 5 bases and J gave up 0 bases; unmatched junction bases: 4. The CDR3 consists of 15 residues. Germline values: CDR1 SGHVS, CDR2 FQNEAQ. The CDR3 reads CASSRQGDSNQPQHF. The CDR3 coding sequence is TGTGCCAGCAGCCGACAGGGCGATAGCAATCAGCCCCAGCATTTT.

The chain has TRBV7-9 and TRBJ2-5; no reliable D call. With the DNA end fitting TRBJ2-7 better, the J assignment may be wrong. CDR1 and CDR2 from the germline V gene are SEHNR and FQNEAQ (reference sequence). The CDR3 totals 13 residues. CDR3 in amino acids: CASSSWTSSEQYF. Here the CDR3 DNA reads TGTGCCAGCAGCTCCTGGACCTCCAGCGAGCAGTACTTC.

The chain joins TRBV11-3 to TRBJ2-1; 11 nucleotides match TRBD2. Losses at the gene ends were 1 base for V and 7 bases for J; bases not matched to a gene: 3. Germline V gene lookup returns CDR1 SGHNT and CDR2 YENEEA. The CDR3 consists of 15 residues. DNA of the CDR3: TGTGCCAGCAGCTTAGTAGCGGGAGGGCGTAATGAGCAGTTCTTC. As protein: CASSLVAGGRNEQFF.

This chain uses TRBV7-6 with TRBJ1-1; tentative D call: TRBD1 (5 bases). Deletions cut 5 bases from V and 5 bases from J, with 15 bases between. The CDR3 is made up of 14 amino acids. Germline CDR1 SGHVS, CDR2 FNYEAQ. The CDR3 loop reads CASSPGTAETEAFF. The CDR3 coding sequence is TGTGCCAGCAGCCCCGGGACCGCCGAGACTGAAGCTTTCTTT.

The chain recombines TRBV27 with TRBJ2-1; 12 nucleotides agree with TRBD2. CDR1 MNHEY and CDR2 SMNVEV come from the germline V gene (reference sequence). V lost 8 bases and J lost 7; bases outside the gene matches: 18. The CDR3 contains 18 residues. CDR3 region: CASGGLAGRPITGNEQFF. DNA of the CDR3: TGTGCCAGCGGAGGACTAGCGGGAAGGCCCATAACCGGGAATGAGCAGTTCTTC.

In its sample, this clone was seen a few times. In nucleotides, the CDR3 is TGTGCCAGCAGTCGGGACACGCTTGGGGGCTACACCTTC. Translation gives CASSRDTLGGYTF. The chain joins TRBV7-9 to TRBJ1-2, with D possibly being TRBD1 (6 bases). The V and J ends lost 6 bases and 8 bases respectively, with 16 bases between them. The CDR3 runs 13 residues. The germline CDR1 and CDR2 sequences are SEHNR and FQNEAQ (reference sequence).

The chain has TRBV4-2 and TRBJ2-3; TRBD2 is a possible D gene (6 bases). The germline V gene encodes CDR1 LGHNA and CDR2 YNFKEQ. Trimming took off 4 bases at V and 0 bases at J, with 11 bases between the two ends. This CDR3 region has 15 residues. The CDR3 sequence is CASSPPGTSTDTQYF. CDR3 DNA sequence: TGTGCCAGCAGCCCTCCCGGGACTAGCACAGATACGCAGTATTTT.

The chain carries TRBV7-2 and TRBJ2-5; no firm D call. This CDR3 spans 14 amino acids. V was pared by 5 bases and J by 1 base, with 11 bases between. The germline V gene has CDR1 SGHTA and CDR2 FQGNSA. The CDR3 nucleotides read TGTGCCAGCAGCCGTCAATCCAGCCAAGAGACCCAGTACTTC. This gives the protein CASSRQSSQETQYF.

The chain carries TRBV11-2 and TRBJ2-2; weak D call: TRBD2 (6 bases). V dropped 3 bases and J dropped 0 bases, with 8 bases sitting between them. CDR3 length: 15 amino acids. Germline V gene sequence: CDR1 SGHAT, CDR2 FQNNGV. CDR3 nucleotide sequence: TGTGCCAGCAGCTTCGGGAGCGCGAACACCGGGGAGCTGTTTTTT. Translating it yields CASSFGSANTGELFF.

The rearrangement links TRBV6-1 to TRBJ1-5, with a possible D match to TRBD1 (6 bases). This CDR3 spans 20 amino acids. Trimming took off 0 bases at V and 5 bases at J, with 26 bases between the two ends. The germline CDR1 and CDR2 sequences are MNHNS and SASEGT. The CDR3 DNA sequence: TGTGCCAGCAGTGAAGCCCGGGGAAGTATTGGCAGGGGCGCAGATCAGCCCCAGCATTTT. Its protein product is CASSEARGSIGRGADQPQHF.

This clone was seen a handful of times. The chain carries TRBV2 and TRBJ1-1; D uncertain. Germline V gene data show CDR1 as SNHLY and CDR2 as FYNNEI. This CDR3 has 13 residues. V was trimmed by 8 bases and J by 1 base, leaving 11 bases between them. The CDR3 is CASRPVRNTEAFF. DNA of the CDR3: TGTGCCAGCCGTCCGGTAAGGAACACTGAAGCTTTCTTT.

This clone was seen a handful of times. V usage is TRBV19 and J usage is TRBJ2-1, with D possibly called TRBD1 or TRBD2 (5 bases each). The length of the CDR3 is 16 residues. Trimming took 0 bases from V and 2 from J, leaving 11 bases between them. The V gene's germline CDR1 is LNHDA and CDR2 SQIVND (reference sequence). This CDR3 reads CASSIDGASAYNEQFF. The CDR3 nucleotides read TGTGCCAGTAGTATAGACGGGGCTTCTGCCTACAATGAGCAGTTCTTC.

The CDR3: CSVTTTGDGYTF. The CDR3 DNA reads as TGCAGCGTTACTACCACAGGGGATGGCTACACCTTC. This chain connects TRBV29-1 to TRBJ1-2; TRBD1 agrees at 7 bases. The germline V gene has CDR1 SQVTM and CDR2 ANQGSEA. CDR3 size: 12 residues. J was trimmed by 6 bases and V by 5 bases; bases with no gene match: 6. Drawing the rest from reference TRBV29-1 and TRBJ1-2, the complete variable domain is SAVISQKPSRDICQRGTSLTIQCQVDSQVTMMFWYRQQPGQSLTLIATANQGSEATYESGFVIDKFPISRPNLTFSTLTVSNMSPEDSSIYLCSVTTTGDGYTFGSGTRLTVV.

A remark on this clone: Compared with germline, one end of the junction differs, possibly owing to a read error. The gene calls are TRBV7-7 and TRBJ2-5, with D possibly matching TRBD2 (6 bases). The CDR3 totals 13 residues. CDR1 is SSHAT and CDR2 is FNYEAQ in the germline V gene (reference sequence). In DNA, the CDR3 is TGTGCTAGCAGCTTCCAAGAGGGAGGGACCCAGTACTTC. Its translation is CASSFQEGGTQYF.

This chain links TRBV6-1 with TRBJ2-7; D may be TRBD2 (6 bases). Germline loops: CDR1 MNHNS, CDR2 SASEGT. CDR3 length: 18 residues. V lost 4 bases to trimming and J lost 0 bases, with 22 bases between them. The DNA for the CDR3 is TGTGCCAGCAGTGCGCGAAGAGCGGGTCAGGGAGTCTCCTACGAGCAGTACTTC. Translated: CASSARRAGQGVSYEQYF.

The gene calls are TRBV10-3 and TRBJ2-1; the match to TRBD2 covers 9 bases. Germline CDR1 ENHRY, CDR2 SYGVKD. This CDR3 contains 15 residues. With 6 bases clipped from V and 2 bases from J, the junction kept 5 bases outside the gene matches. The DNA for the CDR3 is TGTGCCATCAGAGCGGGAGGTGGTACCTACAATGAGCAGTTCTTC. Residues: CAIRAGGGTYNEQFF.

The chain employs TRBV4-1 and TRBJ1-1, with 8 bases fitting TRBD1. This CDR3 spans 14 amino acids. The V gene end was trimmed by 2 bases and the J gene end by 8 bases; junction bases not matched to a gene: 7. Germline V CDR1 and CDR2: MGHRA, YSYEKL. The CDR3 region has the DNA TGCGCCAGCAGCCAAAGTCAGGGGGCATGGGAAGCTTTCTTT. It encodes CASSQSQGAWEAFF.

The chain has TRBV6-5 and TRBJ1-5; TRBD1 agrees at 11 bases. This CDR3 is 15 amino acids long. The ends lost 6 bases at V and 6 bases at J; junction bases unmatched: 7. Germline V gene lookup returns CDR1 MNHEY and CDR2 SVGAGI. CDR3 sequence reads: CASSQDRGQGQPQHF. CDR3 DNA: TGTGCCAGCAGCCAGGACAGGGGGCAGGGTCAGCCCCAGCATTTT.

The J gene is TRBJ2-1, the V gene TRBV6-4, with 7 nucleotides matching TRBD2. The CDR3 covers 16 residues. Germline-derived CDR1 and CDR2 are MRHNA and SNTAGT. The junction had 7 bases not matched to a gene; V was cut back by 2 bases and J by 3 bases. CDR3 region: CASSDQGGSSYNEQFF. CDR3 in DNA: TGTGCCAGCAGTGACCAAGGCGGGAGTAGCTACAATGAGCAGTTCTTC.

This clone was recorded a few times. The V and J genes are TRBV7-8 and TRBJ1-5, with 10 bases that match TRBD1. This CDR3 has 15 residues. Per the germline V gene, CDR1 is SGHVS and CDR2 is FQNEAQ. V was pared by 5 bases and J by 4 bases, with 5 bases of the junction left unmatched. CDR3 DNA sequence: TGTGCCAGCAGCCAGACAGGGGGCGGAAATCAGCCCCAGCATTTT. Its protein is CASSQTGGGNQPQHF.

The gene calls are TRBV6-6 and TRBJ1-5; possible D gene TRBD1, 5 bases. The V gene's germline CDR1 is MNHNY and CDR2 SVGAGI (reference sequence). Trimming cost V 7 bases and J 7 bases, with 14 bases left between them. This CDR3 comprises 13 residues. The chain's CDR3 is CASIHRDEQPQHF. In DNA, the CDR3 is TGTGCCAGCATACACCGGGACGAACAGCCCCAGCATTTT.

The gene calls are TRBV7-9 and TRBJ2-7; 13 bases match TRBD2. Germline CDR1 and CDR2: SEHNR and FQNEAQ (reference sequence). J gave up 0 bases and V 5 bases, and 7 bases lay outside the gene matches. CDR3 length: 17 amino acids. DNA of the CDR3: TGTGCCAGCAGCCGCGGACTAGCGGGAGAATCCTCCTACGAGCAGTACTTC. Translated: CASSRGLAGESSYEQYF.